Shown below are 20 T cell receptor beta chains from a single sample sequenced in a study of T-cell memory formation after mild COVID-19. TCRdb called the 5' RACE reads again in MiXCR, with one record for every CDR3 protein. The table includes some 210,000 distinct CDR3 sequences, around 25% detected once. The specimen sequenced was PBMCs or a T cell subset sorted from them (not recorded which). Receptor source: an adult woman who had mild COVID-19 (a few samples of this study predate the infection). Cell type and time point are not known.

The gene calls are TRBV13 and TRBJ2-1; maybe TRBD2 (5 bases). This CDR3 is built from 17 residues. Looked up from germline, CDR1 is PRHDT and CDR2 is FYEKMQ (reference sequence). Trimming pared 5 bases from V and 7 bases from J, leaving 24 bases between. The CDR3, as DNA: TGTGCCAGCAGCCCTCTAGGCACACGGGATCGGGAAAATGAGCAGTTCTTC. This gives the protein CASSPLGTRDRENEQFF.

The chain recombines TRBV7-8 with TRBJ2-3; tentative D call: TRBD2 (6 bases). V lost 0 bases, J lost 2 bases, and 15 bases lay in between. CDR3 length: 17 amino acids. From germline, CDR1 is SGHVS and CDR2 FQNEAQ. CDR3 region: CASSLALLSGLTDTQYF. In DNA, the CDR3 is TGTGCCAGCAGCTTAGCGTTGCTTAGCGGCCTCACAGATACGCAGTATTTT.

This clonotype was seen a handful of times. V gene TRBV14 combines with J gene TRBJ2-7, with D tentatively TRBD1 or TRBD2 (6 bases each). With 4 bases removed from V and 2 bases from J, the gap between germline ends came to 15 bases. Germline values: CDR1 SGHDN, CDR2 FVKESK. The CDR3 consists of 15 residues. The CDR3 DNA follows: TGTGCCAGCAGCCCCCATGGGGGGCGTCCCTACGAGCAGTACTTC. This encodes CASSPHGGRPYEQYF.

This clonotype appeared a few times. The chain employs TRBV27 and TRBJ1-6, with 7 bases fitting TRBD1. Germline values: CDR1 MNHEY, CDR2 SMNVEV (reference sequence). V lost 1 base to trimming and J lost 6 bases; unmatched junction nucleotides: 6. The CDR3 contains 16 residues. The CDR3 DNA reads as TGTGCCAGCAGTTTATATGCAGGGGGACCTAATTCACCCCTCCACTTT. It encodes CASSLYAGGPNSPLHF.

This clonotype was observed a handful of times. The chain couples TRBV19 to TRBJ2-3; no clear D gene. The V gene's germline CDR1 is LNHDA and CDR2 SQIVND (reference sequence). Trimming removed 10 bases from V and 7 bases from J, with 12 bases in between. This CDR3 comprises 11 residues. The CDR3 region is CATKSGNTQYF. CDR3 bases: TGTGCCACTAAAAGTGGTAATACGCAGTATTTT.

V gene TRBV7-2 combines with J gene TRBJ2-3; 10 bases are shared with TRBD2. In germline, CDR1 is SGHTA, CDR2 FQGNSA. This CDR3 contains 17 residues. V shed 5 bases and J 2 bases; nucleotides not matched to a gene: 10. Here the CDR3 reads CASSETLAGAFTDTQYF. As DNA, the CDR3 is TGTGCCAGCAGCGAGACGCTAGCGGGAGCCTTCACAGATACGCAGTATTTT.

The chain carries TRBV19 and TRBJ2-7; 10 nucleotides match TRBD2. V lost 5 bases, J lost 5 bases, and 6 bases stayed unmatched. Germline CDR1 LNHDA, CDR2 SQIVND (reference sequence). CDR3 size: 14 residues. The CDR3 reads CASSPQREGNEQYF. Written as DNA, the CDR3 is TGTGCCAGTAGTCCCCAGCGGGAGGGGAACGAGCAGTACTTC.

DNA of the CDR3: TGTGCCAGCAGCCCACTACCTCCAGGGGAGCAGTTCTTC. It specifies CASSPLPPGEQFF. The chain recombines TRBV14 with TRBJ2-1, with D possibly TRBD1 on 5 matching bases. V was trimmed by 4 bases and J by 10 bases, leaving 14 bases between them. CDR1 is SGHDN and CDR2 is FVKESK in the germline V gene. CDR3 length equals 13 residues.

This chain uses TRBV6-5 with TRBJ2-7; D may be TRBD2 (5 bases). V lost 0 bases, J lost 3 bases, and 15 bases lay in between. CDR1 is MNHEY, CDR2 SVGAGI, per germline. This CDR3 region has 16 residues. The CDR3 is CASSYSKSTGDYEQYF. As DNA, the CDR3 is TGTGCCAGCAGTTACTCGAAGAGCACCGGGGACTACGAGCAGTACTTC.

This clonotype came up once. This chain links TRBV14 with TRBJ1-2; no clear D gene. V lost 3 bases, J lost 3 bases, and 11 bases lay in between. The CDR3 is 14 amino acids. Germline CDR1 and CDR2: SGHDN and FVKESK. CDR3: CASSHSASYYGYTF. The CDR3 coding sequence is TGTGCCAGCAGCCACTCGGCTTCCTACTATGGCTACACCTTC. Filled out from reference TRBV14 and TRBJ1-2, the complete variable domain reads EAGVTQFPSHSVIEKGQTVTLRCDPISGHDNLYWYRRVMGKEIKFLLHFVKESKQDESGMPNNRFLAERTGGTYSTLKVQPAELEDSGVYFCASSHSASYYGYTFGSGTRLTVV.

The chain employs TRBV20-1 and TRBJ2-3, with 7 nucleotides matching TRBD1. The trim removed 6 bases at V and 0 bases at J, leaving 6 bases unmatched. Germline CDR1 and CDR2: DFQATT and SNEGSKA (reference sequence). The CDR3 consists of 14 residues. The CDR3 coding sequence is TGCAGTGCCCAGGGGGACCTTAGCACAGATACGCAGTATTTT. Encoded protein: CSAQGDLSTDTQYF.

The chain couples TRBV28 to TRBJ2-5; TRBD2 aligns across 7 bases. CDR3 length: 15 residues. Germline V gene lookup returns CDR1 MDHEN and CDR2 SYDVKM. V trimming: 5 bases; J trimming: 2 bases; junction bases outside the gene matches: 8. The CDR3 nucleotides read TGTGCCAGCAGTGATATGGGGGGGTCTCAAGAGACCCAGTACTTC. Translating gives CASSDMGGSQETQYF.

This clonotype has just a few counts. The rearrangement joins TRBV11-3 to TRBJ2-1; tentatively, D is TRBD2 (5 bases). There are 15 residues in the CDR3. Germline lookup yields CDR1 SGHNT and CDR2 YENEEA. Trimming removed 2 bases at V and 2 bases at J, with 10 bases between. CDR3 loop: CASSLLAATYNEQFF. The CDR3 DNA follows: TGTGCCAGCAGCTTACTAGCTGCCACCTACAATGAGCAGTTCTTC.

The chain has TRBV29-1 and TRBJ2-1, with 7 bases fitting TRBD1. In germline, CDR1 is SQVTM, CDR2 ANQGSEA. Unmatched junction bases numbered 7, after V lost 7 bases and J lost 1 base. The CDR3 consists of 14 residues. CDR3 loop: CSGGDRASYNEQFF. DNA of the CDR3: TGCAGCGGGGGAGACAGGGCTTCCTACAATGAGCAGTTCTTC.

The V and J genes are TRBV7-2 and TRBJ2-5, with D perhaps being TRBD1 or TRBD2 (5 bases each). The germline V gene encodes CDR1 SGHTA and CDR2 FQGNSA. The CDR3 has 15 amino acids. V dropped 1 base and J dropped 5 bases, with 14 bases sitting between them. CDR3 region: CASSLDGAREETQYF. The CDR3 DNA reads as TGTGCCAGCAGCTTAGACGGGGCTAGAGAGGAGACCCAGTACTTC.

V and J are TRBV12-3 or TRBV12-4 and TRBJ2-4; D is undetermined. This CDR3 has 14 residues. Trimming left V 7 bases short and J 6 bases short, with 16 bases between. CDR3: CASKMEDTLNIQYF. In DNA, the CDR3 is TGTGCCAGCAAGATGGAAGACACGTTAAACATTCAGTACTTC.

This clonotype was seen more than once but under ten times. The chain uses TRBV27 and TRBJ2-1, with 12 bases fitting TRBD2. This CDR3 comprises 14 residues. Germline values: CDR1 MNHEY, CDR2 SMNVEV (reference sequence). V lost 10 bases to trimming and J lost 4 bases; unmatched junction nucleotides: 5. CDR3 sequence: CATSSGRGYNEQFF. CDR3 nucleotide sequence: TGTGCCACCTCTAGCGGGAGGGGGTACAATGAGCAGTTCTTC.

This chain joins TRBV4-1 and TRBJ1-1; D is undetermined. Per the germline V gene, CDR1 is MGHRA and CDR2 is YSYEKL. The CDR3 loop spans 13 amino acids. The V gene lost 9 bases and the J gene lost 1 base, with 12 bases spanning the gap. The CDR3 is CASQAETNTEAFF. The CDR3, as DNA: TGCGCCAGTCAGGCGGAGACGAACACTGAAGCTTTCTTT.

The chain links TRBV14 to TRBJ1-1; 7 bases fit TRBD1. V was clipped by 6 bases and J by 6 bases; unmatched bases: 10. Germline V gene sequence: CDR1 SGHDN, CDR2 FVKESK. This CDR3 has 14 amino acids. The DNA for the CDR3 is TGTGCCAGCAGTTACAGGGGTTCGGGCGCTGAAGCTTTCTTT. Its protein is CASSYRGSGAEAFF.

The rearrangement uses TRBV4-1 and TRBJ2-1; 12 bases align to TRBD2. Looked up from germline, CDR1 is MGHRA and CDR2 is YSYEKL. V shed 3 bases, J shed 4 bases, and the junction held 10 bases outside the gene matches. CDR3 length: 18 amino acids. CDR3 DNA: TGCGCCAGCAGCCAGTGGGCCCCACTAGCGGGAGGATACAATGAGCAGTTCTTC. Protein product: CASSQWAPLAGGYNEQFF.